The 10 T cell receptor beta chains below all came from one sample that was sequenced in a study of early T cells in non-severe SARS-CoV-2 infection. TCRdb re-called the 5' RACE reads with MiXCR, one entry per CDR3 protein. The sample shows under 25,000 distinct CDR3 sequences, around 4.6% of them seen only once. The sequenced material came from whole blood. The receptors were sampled from an adult who was a healthcare worker with PCR-confirmed SARS-CoV-2 infection or an uninfected control (not recorded which).

This clonotype is labeled medium-sized. The chain's CDR3 is CASSLTAVLGDTQYF. CDR3 nucleotide sequence: TGTGCCAGCAGTTTAACAGCGGTATTGGGCGATACGCAGTATTTT. The chain uses TRBV12-3 or TRBV12-4 and TRBJ2-3; D is perhaps TRBD2 (5 bases). CDR3 length equals 15 residues. Trimming shortened V by 2 bases and J by 6 bases, and 15 bases separated the two germline ends.

This clonotype was seen repeatedly, ten times or more. The CDR3 nucleotides are TGTGCCATCAGGGGAGGACTAGCGGATAACAATGAGCAGTTCTTC. Translation: CAIRGGLADNNEQFF. The chain recombines TRBV10-3 with TRBJ2-1; the match to TRBD2 covers 10 bases. V shed 6 bases, J shed 5 bases, and the junction held 7 bases outside the gene matches. Germline V gives CDR1 ENHRY, CDR2 SYGVKD. The CDR3 is 15 residues long.

This clonotype is medium-sized (0.01 to 0.1%) within its sample. This chain connects TRBV30 to TRBJ1-5; no firm D call. Trimming left V 3 bases short and J 2 bases short, with 5 bases between. Germline values: CDR1 GTSNPN, CDR2 SVGIG (reference sequence). The CDR3 runs to 12 residues. In DNA, the CDR3 is TGTGCCTGGAGGAAGGGCAATCAGCCCCAGCATTTT. Amino acids: CAWRKGNQPQHF.

This clonotype is medium-sized (0.01 to 0.1%) within its sample. V is TRBV11-2 and J is TRBJ1-3; 9 bases are shared with TRBD1. The V gene's germline CDR1 is SGHAT and CDR2 FQNNGV. The CDR3 totals 15 residues. V shed 5 bases, J shed 3 bases, and the junction held 5 bases outside the gene matches. In DNA, the CDR3 is TGTGCCAGCAGCCGCGGGACAGGGTTTGGAAACACCATATATTTT. Translation: CASSRGTGFGNTIYF.

This clonotype was recorded many times. The genes are TRBV12-3 or TRBV12-4 and TRBJ1-6; no definite D call. The CDR3 totals 13 residues. V lost 4 bases, J lost 7 bases, and 8 bases lay in between. CDR3 bases: TGTGCCAGCAGTTCCAATTCGAATTCACCCCTCCACTTT. Translated: CASSSNSNSPLHF.

A remark on this clonotype: At one end, the junction sequence differs from germline, possibly due to a read error. The V gene is TRBV12-5, the J gene TRBJ2-1; 8 bases align to TRBD1. The germline V gene has CDR1 LGHNT and CDR2 FRNRAP. The CDR3 extends over 17 amino acids. The CDR3 region is CVSGLRTGSSSYNEQFF. CDR3 in DNA: TGTGTTAGTGGCCTCCGGACAGGGTCAAGCTCCTACAATGAGCAGTTCTTC.

This clonotype showed up many times. The chain carries TRBV6-6 and TRBJ1-6; the match to TRBD1 covers 10 bases. The CDR3 runs 14 residues. Per germline, CDR1 MNHNY and CDR2 SVGAGI (reference sequence). Trimming at V came to 6 bases and at J to 8 bases, leaving 4 bases not matched to a gene. CDR3 residues: CASSRDRGYSPLHF. CDR3 nucleotide sequence: TGTGCCAGCAGCCGGGACAGGGGTTATTCACCCCTCCACTTT.

This clonotype was observed at least ten times. V usage is TRBV4-3 and J usage is TRBJ1-5; D remains unclear. The CDR3 sequence is 18 residues long. Germline values: CDR1 LGHNA, CDR2 YSLEER. Between the trimmed V and J ends, which lost 0 bases and 0 bases, there was a span of 15 bases. In DNA form, the CDR3 reads TGCGCCAGCAGCCAAGATTCAGCGGCAGGTAATAGCAATCAGCCCCAGCATTTT. This sequence encodes CASSQDSAAGNSNQPQHF.

This clonotype was recorded at least ten times. The chain links TRBV7-9 to TRBJ1-1, with a weak D call TRBD1 (6 bases). Between the trimmed V and J ends, which lost 5 bases and 4 bases, there was a span of 8 bases. This CDR3 region has 12 residues. CDR1 is SEHNR and CDR2 is FQNEAQ in the germline V gene (reference sequence). The CDR3 region is CASSPGVTEAFF. As DNA, the CDR3 is TGTGCCAGCAGCCCAGGGGTCACTGAAGCTTTCTTT. Combining the CDR3 with reference TRBV7-9 and TRBJ1-1 gives the whole variable domain DTGVSQNPRHKITKRGQNVTFRCDPISEHNRLYWYRQTLGQGPEFLTYFQNEAQLEKSRLLSDRFSAERPKGSFSTLEIQRTEQGDSAMYLCASSPGVTEAFFGQGTRLTVV.

Relative to its sample, this clonotype is medium-sized (0.01 to 0.1%). The chain carries TRBV7-3 and TRBJ2-3; the match to TRBD2 covers 9 bases. The germline V gene has CDR1 SGHTA and CDR2 FQGTGA. V dropped 6 bases and J dropped 0; count of bases not matched to a gene: 4. This CDR3 region has 15 residues. The CDR3 region has the DNA TGTGCCAGCAGTCCCAGCGGGGGGAGCACAGATACGCAGTATTTT. This translates into CASSPSGGSTDTQYF.